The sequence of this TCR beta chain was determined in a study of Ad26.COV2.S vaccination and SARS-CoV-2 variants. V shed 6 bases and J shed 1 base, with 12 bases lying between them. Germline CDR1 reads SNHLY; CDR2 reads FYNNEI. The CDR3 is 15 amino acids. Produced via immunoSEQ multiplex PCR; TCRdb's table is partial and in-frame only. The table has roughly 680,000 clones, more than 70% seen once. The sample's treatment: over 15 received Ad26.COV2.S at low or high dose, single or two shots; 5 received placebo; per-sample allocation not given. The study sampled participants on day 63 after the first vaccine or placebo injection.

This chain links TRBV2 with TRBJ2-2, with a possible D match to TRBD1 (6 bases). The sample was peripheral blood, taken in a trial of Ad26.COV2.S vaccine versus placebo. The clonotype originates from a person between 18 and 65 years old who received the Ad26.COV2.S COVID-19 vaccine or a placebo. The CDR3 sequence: CASSPRGLNTGELFF. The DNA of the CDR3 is TGTGCCAGCAGCCCCAGGGGCCTGAACACCGGGGAGCTGTTTTTT.